Listed below are T cell receptor beta chains from one sample, sequenced in a study of cytomegalovirus exposure and HLA in healthy donors. Clones were read by immunoSEQ multiplex PCR, and TCRdb kept only the in-frame ones, dropping some. Of 150,000 to 200,000 clones in the sample, around 68% were seen once. The sequenced sample was PBMCs. These receptors were obtained from a man aged 45-65 years in good health and CMV-seronegative. CDR3s include the opening cysteine and the closing phenylalanine or tryptophan. Each record gives: clone size, D gene, J gene, V gene, CDR3 DNA, CDR3 protein. A D gene is named only where the DNA matches it firmly. Size tells how often a clone was seen (once, few, many) or the class of an expanded clone, and some rows leave it out.

clone_size: -
d_call: -
j_call: TRBJ1-2
v_call: TRBV7-2
cdr3_nt: TGTGCCAGCGGTCCCGGGACTGATTATGGCTACACCTTC
cdr3_aa: CASGPGTDYGYTF

clone_size: -
d_call: -
j_call: TRBJ1-5
v_call: TRBV15
cdr3_nt: TGTGCCACCAGCATCCACAGGAGGGGAAGCAATCAGCCCCAGCATTTT
cdr3_aa: CATSIHRRGSNQPQHF

clone_size: -
d_call: TRBD1
j_call: TRBJ1-4
v_call: TRBV28
cdr3_nt: TGTGCCAGCAGGCCGGACAGGGTGGGGAATGAAAAACTGTTTTTT
cdr3_aa: CASRPDRVGNEKLFF

clone_size: -
d_call: -
j_call: TRBJ1-6
v_call: TRBV7-2
cdr3_nt: TGTGCCAGCAGCTTAGCGCGGCAGGGGTTGATTGGTTCACCCCTCCACTTT
cdr3_aa: CASSLARQGLIGSPLHF

clone_size: -
d_call: -
j_call: TRBJ2-3
v_call: TRBV6-1
cdr3_nt: TGTGCCAGCAGTGTTTTAGCGGTAAACACAGATACGCAGTATTTT
cdr3_aa: CASSVLAVNTDTQYF

clone_size: once
d_call: -
j_call: TRBJ2-1
v_call: TRBV7-2
cdr3_nt: TGTGCCAGCAGCTTAAGTAACGCGGCCTACAATGAGCAGTTCTTC
cdr3_aa: CASSLSNAAYNEQFF

clone_size: once
d_call: -
j_call: TRBJ1-5
v_call: TRBV9
cdr3_nt: TGTGCCAGCAGCGGGAGATTAAGCAATCAGCCCCAGCATTTT
cdr3_aa: CASSGRLSNQPQHF

clone_size: -
d_call: -
j_call: TRBJ2-7
v_call: TRBV27
cdr3_nt: TGTGCCAGCAGTTTATCGGGGGCCTCTATAACCTCCTACGAGCAGTACTTC
cdr3_aa: CASSLSGASITSYEQYF

clone_size: -
d_call: -
j_call: TRBJ2-5
v_call: TRBV5-4
cdr3_nt: TGTGCCAGCAGCTTGGGCCAGGGGCAAGAGACCCAGTACTTC
cdr3_aa: CASSLGQGQETQYF

clone_size: -
d_call: TRBD2
j_call: TRBJ2-3
v_call: TRBV27
cdr3_nt: TGTGCCAGCAGACTCGGGGGGGTGGTGAGCACAGATACGCAGTATTTT
cdr3_aa: CASRLGGVVSTDTQYF

clone_size: -
d_call: -
j_call: TRBJ1-4
v_call: TRBV5-1
cdr3_nt: TGCGCCAGCAGCTACGAACCCTACAGGGCAACTAATGAAAAACTGTTTTTT
cdr3_aa: CASSYEPYRATNEKLFF

clone_size: few
d_call: TRBD1
j_call: TRBJ1-2
v_call: TRBV6-5
cdr3_nt: TGTGCCAGCAGTTACTCCGAGGGGGCGCGGAGTGGCTACACCTTC
cdr3_aa: CASSYSEGARSGYTF

clone_size: -
d_call: -
j_call: TRBJ1-1
v_call: TRBV11-2
cdr3_nt: TGTGCCAGCAGCTTCACACAGGGGAACACTGAAGCTTTCTTT
cdr3_aa: CASSFTQGNTEAFF

clone_size: -
d_call: -
j_call: TRBJ2-3
v_call: TRBV6-4
cdr3_nt: TGTGCCAGCAGTGTCGCCGGGTCGGATACGCAGTATTTT
cdr3_aa: CASSVAGSDTQYF

clone_size: -
d_call: TRBD1
j_call: TRBJ2-7
v_call: TRBV15
cdr3_nt: TGTGCCACCAGCAGAGATCGCGTACAGGGGAGTAACTACGAGCAGTACTTC
cdr3_aa: CATSRDRVQGSNYEQYF

clone_size: -
d_call: -
j_call: TRBJ1-2
v_call: TRBV2
cdr3_nt: TGTGCCAGCAGTGACAGGGACACCCCGAGAGGCTACACCTTC
cdr3_aa: CASSDRDTPRGYTF

clone_size: -
d_call: -
j_call: TRBJ1-1
v_call: TRBV19
cdr3_nt: TGTGCCAGTAGTAAGAGGGACATGGGGGACACTGAAGCTTTCTTT
cdr3_aa: CASSKRDMGDTEAFF

clone_size: -
d_call: -
j_call: TRBJ1-5
v_call: TRBV7-6
cdr3_nt: TGTGCCAGCAGCGCAGATAGCAATCAGCCCCAGCATTTT
cdr3_aa: CASSADSNQPQHF

clone_size: -
d_call: -
j_call: TRBJ1-1
v_call: TRBV6-6
cdr3_nt: TGTGCCAGCAGTTACTCGAATTCCGGGGTGAGGACTGAAGCTTTCTTT
cdr3_aa: CASSYSNSGVRTEAFF

clone_size: -
d_call: -
j_call: TRBJ1-2
v_call: TRBV6-4
cdr3_nt: TGTGCCAGCAGTGACGACCGGACAGTTTTCGGTGGCTACACCTTC
cdr3_aa: CASSDDRTVFGGYTF

clone_size: -
d_call: TRBD2
j_call: TRBJ2-1
v_call: TRBV19
cdr3_nt: TGTGCCAGTAGTATTGGGGGGGGTAGGAATGAGCAGTTCTTC
cdr3_aa: CASSIGGGRNEQFF

clone_size: -
d_call: -
j_call: TRBJ2-2
v_call: TRBV7-9
cdr3_nt: TGTGCCAGCAGCCCAGACCAGGTCAACACCGGGGAGCTGTTTTTT
cdr3_aa: CASSPDQVNTGELFF

clone_size: -
d_call: TRBD1
j_call: TRBJ1-1
v_call: TRBV11-2
cdr3_nt: TGTGCCAGCAGCCGACAGGGAGCAGCTGCGGGCACTGAAGCTTTCTTT
cdr3_aa: CASSRQGAAAGTEAFF

clone_size: once
d_call: -
j_call: TRBJ1-5
v_call: TRBV11-2
cdr3_nt: TGTGCCAGCAGCTTAAGCGCAGGGTCGAATCAGCCCCAGCATTTT
cdr3_aa: CASSLSAGSNQPQHF

clone_size: -
d_call: TRBD1
j_call: TRBJ1-5
v_call: TRBV18
cdr3_nt: TGTGCCAGCTCATCCAATTCCGGGACAGGGGGAAGTCAGCCCCAGCATTTT
cdr3_aa: CASSSNSGTGGSQPQHF

clone_size: once
d_call: -
j_call: TRBJ1-4
v_call: TRBV9
cdr3_nt: TGTGCCAGCAGCTTACAGGGAGCGGTCGGTGAAAAACTGTTTTTT
cdr3_aa: CASSLQGAVGEKLFF

clone_size: -
d_call: -
j_call: TRBJ1-4
v_call: TRBV4-2
cdr3_nt: TGTGCCAGCAGCCAAGACGAACCGGGAGGAAGTGAAAAACTGTTTTTT
cdr3_aa: CASSQDEPGGSEKLFF

clone_size: -
d_call: -
j_call: TRBJ2-3
v_call: TRBV29-1
cdr3_nt: TGCAGCGTTGAGACAGCAGATACGCAGTATTTT
cdr3_aa: CSVETADTQYF

clone_size: -
d_call: -
j_call: TRBJ1-1
v_call: TRBV19
cdr3_nt: TGTGCCAGTAGAGTCTCCGGGGGCACTGAAGCTTTCTTT
cdr3_aa: CASRVSGGTEAFF

clone_size: -
d_call: -
j_call: TRBJ2-7
v_call: TRBV2
cdr3_nt: TGTGCCAGCAGTCCGGGTGTACAGGGAGCCTACGAGCAGTACTTC
cdr3_aa: CASSPGVQGAYEQYF

clone_size: -
d_call: -
j_call: TRBJ1-1
v_call: TRBV5-4
cdr3_nt: TGTGCCAGCAGCTTGCAGGGTATGAACACTGAAGCTTTCTTT
cdr3_aa: CASSLQGMNTEAFF

clone_size: few
d_call: TRBD2
j_call: TRBJ2-3
v_call: TRBV7-2
cdr3_nt: TGTGCCAGCAGCTTATGGGCTAGCGGAGTGGGTACAGATACGCAGTATTTT
cdr3_aa: CASSLWASGVGTDTQYF

clone_size: -
d_call: -
j_call: TRBJ2-5
v_call: TRBV28
cdr3_nt: TGTGCCAGCAGTTTGAGGCAAGAGACCCAGTACTTC
cdr3_aa: CASSLRQETQYF

clone_size: few
d_call: -
j_call: TRBJ2-1
v_call: TRBV7-2
cdr3_nt: TGTGCCAGCAGCCGGGTAAATGAGCAGTTCTTC
cdr3_aa: CASSRVNEQFF

clone_size: few
d_call: -
j_call: TRBJ1-4
v_call: TRBV4-1
cdr3_nt: TGCGCCAGCAGCCAAAGGAGTGGTAATGAAAAACTGTTTTTT
cdr3_aa: CASSQRSGNEKLFF

clone_size: -
d_call: -
j_call: TRBJ2-7
v_call: TRBV25-1
cdr3_nt: TGTGCCAGCAGTGTAACAGGGTCCTACGAGCAGTACTTC
cdr3_aa: CASSVTGSYEQYF

clone_size: -
d_call: -
j_call: TRBJ2-1
v_call: TRBV7-9
cdr3_nt: TGTGCCAGCAGCCCCCCCGAAGCGTACTCCTACAATGAGCAGTTCTTC
cdr3_aa: CASSPPEAYSYNEQFF

clone_size: -
d_call: TRBD1
j_call: TRBJ2-2
v_call: TRBV5-4
cdr3_nt: TGTGCCAGCAGCCGAGGACAGGGGGCCTTCAGGGGCACCGGGGAGCTGTTTTTT
cdr3_aa: CASSRGQGAFRGTGELFF

clone_size: -
d_call: TRBD1
j_call: TRBJ1-4
v_call: TRBV7-9
cdr3_nt: TGTGCCAGCAGCTACCGGGACAGACTCTTTAATGAAAAACTGTTTTTT
cdr3_aa: CASSYRDRLFNEKLFF

clone_size: few
d_call: -
j_call: TRBJ2-7
v_call: TRBV4-1
cdr3_nt: TGCGCCAGCAGCCAAGATTGGAGACAGACCTACGAGCAGTACTTC
cdr3_aa: CASSQDWRQTYEQYF

clone_size: few
d_call: TRBD1
j_call: TRBJ2-6
v_call: TRBV6-1
cdr3_nt: TGTGCCAGCAGTGACCCGAGGGGACAGGGTGCCTCTGGGGCCAACGTCCTGACTTTC
cdr3_aa: CASSDPRGQGASGANVLTF

clone_size: -
d_call: TRBD2
j_call: TRBJ2-3
v_call: TRBV7-9
cdr3_nt: TGTGCCAGCAGCTTAGTTGGTAGCGGGATCACAGATACGCAGTATTTT
cdr3_aa: CASSLVGSGITDTQYF

clone_size: few
d_call: TRBD2
j_call: TRBJ2-1
v_call: TRBV7-6
cdr3_nt: TGTGCCAGCAGCTTATCACATTCTAGCGGGGGCCTTTACAATGAGCAGTTCTTC
cdr3_aa: CASSLSHSSGGLYNEQFF

clone_size: -
d_call: -
j_call: TRBJ1-3
v_call: TRBV6-5
cdr3_nt: TGTGCCAGCAGTTACTATAAGGGGCACTCTGGAAACACCATATATTTT
cdr3_aa: CASSYYKGHSGNTIYF

clone_size: -
d_call: TRBD2
j_call: TRBJ2-7
v_call: TRBV11-2
cdr3_nt: TGTGCCAGCAGCGGGGCAGGACTAGAAGAGTACGAGCAGTACTTC
cdr3_aa: CASSGAGLEEYEQYF

clone_size: -
d_call: -
j_call: TRBJ2-5
v_call: TRBV5-4
cdr3_nt: TGTGCCAGCAGCTCGGGGGGACAGGAGAGAAAAGAGACCCAGTACTTC
cdr3_aa: CASSSGGQERKETQYF

clone_size: -
d_call: TRBD1
j_call: TRBJ2-5
v_call: TRBV7-9
cdr3_nt: TGTGCCAGCAGCGAATGGGGACAGGTAGAGACCCAGTACTTC
cdr3_aa: CASSEWGQVETQYF

clone_size: -
d_call: -
j_call: TRBJ1-5
v_call: TRBV9
cdr3_nt: TGTGCCAGCAGCGTCAGCGAAAATCAGCCCCAGCATTTT
cdr3_aa: CASSVSENQPQHF

clone_size: -
d_call: TRBD2
j_call: TRBJ2-1
v_call: TRBV7-7
cdr3_nt: TGTGCCAGCAGCCCTCGACTAGCGGGGGGGCACTACAATGAGCAGTTCTTC
cdr3_aa: CASSPRLAGGHYNEQFF

clone_size: few
d_call: -
j_call: TRBJ1-1
v_call: TRBV5-1
cdr3_nt: TGCGCCAGCAGCTTTGAGGTGAACACTGAAGCTTTCTTT
cdr3_aa: CASSFEVNTEAFF

clone_size: few
d_call: TRBD1
j_call: TRBJ1-6
v_call: TRBV28
cdr3_nt: TGTGCCAGCGTAGGGCGGACAGGGGATTCACCCCTCCACTTT
cdr3_aa: CASVGRTGDSPLHF

clone_size: -
d_call: -
j_call: TRBJ2-3
v_call: TRBV6-1
cdr3_nt: TGTGCCAGCAGTGAATTCCGGGTTTGGGAGGATACGCAGTATTTT
cdr3_aa: CASSEFRVWEDTQYF

clone_size: -
d_call: -
j_call: TRBJ2-7
v_call: TRBV28
cdr3_nt: TGTGCCAGCAGTTTACAGGGAGGAGGCTACGAGCAGTACTTC
cdr3_aa: CASSLQGGGYEQYF

clone_size: -
d_call: -
j_call: TRBJ1-4
v_call: TRBV28
cdr3_nt: TGTGCCAGCAGTTTTTGGCAGGTTCCCGCAACTAATGAAAAACTGTTTTTT
cdr3_aa: CASSFWQVPATNEKLFF

clone_size: -
d_call: -
j_call: TRBJ2-2
v_call: TRBV4-3
cdr3_nt: TGCGCCAGCAGCCAAGTGGGGCTGATCGGGGAGCTGTTTTTT
cdr3_aa: CASSQVGLIGELFF

clone_size: -
d_call: -
j_call: TRBJ1-1
v_call: TRBV6-5
cdr3_nt: TGTGCCAGCAGTTACGACGGGGGGCCGAACACTGAAGCTTTCTTT
cdr3_aa: CASSYDGGPNTEAFF

clone_size: -
d_call: TRBD1
j_call: TRBJ1-2
v_call: TRBV2
cdr3_nt: TGTGCCAGCAGTTGGGGGACAGGGGGCTTGAAAGGCTACACCTTC
cdr3_aa: CASSWGTGGLKGYTF

clone_size: -
d_call: -
j_call: TRBJ2-5
v_call: TRBV7-9
cdr3_nt: TGTGCCAGCAGCTCCCCGGGCCAAGAGACCCAGTACTTC
cdr3_aa: CASSSPGQETQYF

clone_size: -
d_call: TRBD1
j_call: TRBJ1-1
v_call: TRBV18
cdr3_nt: TGTGCCAGCTCACGGGACAGGGACACTGAAGCTTTCTTT
cdr3_aa: CASSRDRDTEAFF